Listed below are T cell receptor beta chains from one sample, sequenced in a study of T cell repertoires in cytomegalovirus infection. For these receptors, no antigen is known. TCRdb passed the reads through MiXCR, listing each CDR3 protein once. The profile covers around 800,000 distinct CDR3 sequences, with about 30% appearing a single time and under 15% taken by the ten largest. This specimen was cultured CD8+ T cells from PBMCs, taken from culture after CMV antigen stimulation. These receptors all stem from a human donor in good health (CMV status not recorded). Some clones in this sample may be carry-over from other donors' samples. The CDR3 runs from the conserved cysteine through the conserved F or W. The order of the fields is J gene, V gene, clone size, D gene, CDR3 protein, CDR3 DNA. The D gene is left open where the match is weak. Not all rows give a size; the values are once, few, many and, for expanded clones, a class.

J gene: TRBJ2-7; V gene: TRBV7-6; clone size: many; D gene: NA; CDR3 protein: CASSLAFDNSYEQYF; CDR3 DNA: TGTGCCAGCAGCTTAGCTTTTGACAACTCCTACGAGCAGTACTTC
J gene: TRBJ2-1; V gene: TRBV29-1; clone size: once; D gene: TRBD2; CDR3 protein: CSVEGAGGDNEQFF; CDR3 DNA: TGCAGCGTTGAAGGTGCGGGGGGGGACAATGAGCAGTTCTTC
J gene: TRBJ2-2; V gene: TRBV4-1; clone size: many; D gene: NA; CDR3 protein: CASSQEFTVTGELFF; CDR3 DNA: TGCGCCAGCAGCCAAGAATTCACGGTAACCGGGGAGCTGTTTTTT
J gene: TRBJ1-1; V gene: TRBV27; clone size: few; D gene: TRBD1; CDR3 protein: CASSLKGDRGRIFKDTEAFF; CDR3 DNA: TGTGCCAGCAGTTTAAAAGGGGACAGGGGGCGGATTTTCAAGGACACTGAAGCTTTCTTT
J gene: TRBJ1-3; V gene: TRBV19; clone size: few; D gene: NA; CDR3 protein: CASSPRQTASGNTIYF; CDR3 DNA: TGTGCCAGTAGTCCAAGACAGACAGCCTCTGGAAACACCATATATTTT
J gene: TRBJ1-6; V gene: TRBV12-3/TRBV12-4; clone size: many; D gene: NA; CDR3 protein: CASSPAANLGALHF; CDR3 DNA: TGTGCCAGCAGTCCGGCAGCAAACCTTGGGGCCCTCCACTTT
J gene: TRBJ1-2; V gene: TRBV7-9; clone size: NA; D gene: NA; CDR3 protein: CASSLGGRSYGYTF; CDR3 DNA: TGTGCCAGCAGCTTAGGGGGGAGAAGCTATGGCTACACCTTC
J gene: TRBJ1-5; V gene: TRBV6-2/TRBV6-3; clone size: few; D gene: NA; CDR3 protein: CASSSPYLGNQPQHF; CDR3 DNA: TGTGCCAGCAGTTCCCCTTACCTGGGTAATCAGCCCCAGCATTTT
J gene: TRBJ2-1; V gene: TRBV7-2; clone size: NA; D gene: TRBD2; CDR3 protein: CASSLGLAGGRYEQFF; CDR3 DNA: TGTGCCAGCAGCTTAGGGCTAGCGGGGGGAAGATATGAGCAGTTCTTC
J gene: TRBJ2-2; V gene: TRBV6-1; clone size: NA; D gene: NA; CDR3 protein: CASRPGIITGELFF; CDR3 DNA: TGTGCCAGCAGACCTGGTATCATCACCGGGGAGCTGTTTTTT
J gene: TRBJ2-3; V gene: TRBV9; clone size: NA; D gene: TRBD1; CDR3 protein: CASSGPHNGDSRPTNRDRTDTQYF; CDR3 DNA: TGTGCCAGCAGCGGCCCCCACAATGGAGACTCTCGGCCTACAAACCGGGACAGGACAGATACGCAGTATTTT
J gene: TRBJ1-6; V gene: TRBV2; clone size: few; D gene: NA; CDR3 protein: CASSEAGGAWSPLHF; CDR3 DNA: TGTGCCAGCAGTGAAGCGGGGGGGGCTTGGTCACCCCTCCACTTT
J gene: TRBJ1-6; V gene: TRBV2; clone size: NA; D gene: NA; CDR3 protein: CASSEGPPGQLNSPLHF; CDR3 DNA: TGTGCCAGCAGTGAAGGACCTCCCGGACAGCTGAATTCACCCCTCCACTTT
J gene: TRBJ2-2; V gene: TRBV7-6; clone size: NA; D gene: NA; CDR3 protein: CASSPGLNPNTGELFF; CDR3 DNA: TGTGCCAGCAGCCCCGGACTAAACCCGAACACCGGGGAGCTGTTTTTT
J gene: TRBJ2-3; V gene: TRBV27; clone size: many; D gene: NA; CDR3 protein: CASSSPRGSNTQYF; CDR3 DNA: TGTGCCAGCAGTTCCCCCCGCGGTTCAAATACGCAGTATTTT
J gene: TRBJ1-1; V gene: TRBV9; clone size: NA; D gene: TRBD1; CDR3 protein: CASSVSGTGGTEAFF; CDR3 DNA: TGTGCCAGCAGCGTATCCGGGACAGGGGGCACTGAAGCTTTCTTT
J gene: TRBJ2-1; V gene: TRBV15; clone size: NA; D gene: TRBD2; CDR3 protein: CATSRPSGVSYNEQFF; CDR3 DNA: TGTGCCACCAGCAGACCCAGCGGGGTCTCCTACAATGAGCAGTTCTTC
J gene: TRBJ2-5; V gene: TRBV28; clone size: few; D gene: NA; CDR3 protein: CASSLSFSDRRF; CDR3 DNA: TGTGCCAGCAGTTTATCATTTTCCGACAGACGCTTC
J gene: TRBJ2-3; V gene: TRBV4-1; clone size: many; D gene: TRBD2; CDR3 protein: CASSQVTSGATDTQYF; CDR3 DNA: TGCGCCAGCAGCCAAGTAACTAGCGGGGCCACAGATACGCAGTATTTT
J gene: TRBJ1-3; V gene: TRBV29-1; clone size: NA; D gene: NA; CDR3 protein: CSVEDRGSPGDTIYF; CDR3 DNA: TGCAGCGTTGAAGATCGAGGCAGTCCGGGAGACACCATATATTTT
J gene: TRBJ2-2; V gene: TRBV2; clone size: NA; D gene: NA; CDR3 protein: CARETDTGELFF; CDR3 DNA: TGTGCCAGAGAGACGGACACCGGGGAGCTGTTTTTT
J gene: TRBJ1-6; V gene: TRBV12-3/TRBV12-4; clone size: NA; D gene: TRBD1; CDR3 protein: CASSLGAGGEIIYNSPLLF; CDR3 DNA: TGTGCCAGCAGTTTGGGGGCAGGGGGCGAAATTATCTATAATTCACCCCTCCTCTTT
J gene: TRBJ2-1; V gene: TRBV12-3/TRBV12-4; clone size: few; D gene: NA; CDR3 protein: CASSLTPADNEQFF; CDR3 DNA: TGTGCCAGCAGTTTAACCCCGGCCGACAATGAGCAGTTCTTC
J gene: TRBJ2-1; V gene: TRBV29-1; clone size: NA; D gene: NA; CDR3 protein: CSVEVVADGEQFF; CDR3 DNA: TGCAGCGTTGAGGTAGTGGCGGACGGTGAGCAGTTCTTC
J gene: TRBJ2-7; V gene: TRBV19; clone size: few; D gene: NA; CDR3 protein: CASSPGTAGYEQYF; CDR3 DNA: TGTGCCAGTAGCCCCGGGACAGCGGGCTACGAGCAGTACTTC
J gene: TRBJ2-5; V gene: TRBV12-3/TRBV12-4; clone size: many; D gene: NA; CDR3 protein: CASSAWEYSEETQYF; CDR3 DNA: TGTGCCAGCAGTGCGTGGGAGTATAGCGAAGAGACCCAGTACTTC
J gene: TRBJ2-5; V gene: TRBV7-2; clone size: many; D gene: TRBD2; CDR3 protein: CASTFLMAGGPQETQYF; CDR3 DNA: TGTGCCAGCACCTTTTTGATGGCGGGGGGCCCCCAAGAGACCCAGTACTTC
J gene: TRBJ2-3; V gene: TRBV27; clone size: NA; D gene: NA; CDR3 protein: CASSFLQGPYTDTQYF; CDR3 DNA: TGTGCCAGCAGTTTCTTACAGGGACCATACACAGATACGCAGTATTTT
J gene: TRBJ2-5; V gene: TRBV12-5; clone size: NA; D gene: TRBD1; CDR3 protein: CASGNNRGETQYF; CDR3 DNA: TGTGCTAGTGGTAATAACAGGGGAGAGACCCAGTACTTC
J gene: TRBJ2-3; V gene: TRBV4-3; clone size: NA; D gene: NA; CDR3 protein: CASSPRADSTDTQYF; CDR3 DNA: TGCGCCAGCAGCCCCCGAGCCGACAGCACAGATACGCAGTATTTT
J gene: TRBJ2-7; V gene: TRBV12-3/TRBV12-4; clone size: few; D gene: NA; CDR3 protein: CASSHDDSEQYF; CDR3 DNA: TGTGCCAGCAGTCACGACGACAGTGAGCAGTACTTC
J gene: TRBJ1-2; V gene: TRBV27; clone size: NA; D gene: TRBD1; CDR3 protein: CASKGAVAGYTF; CDR3 DNA: TGTGCCAGCAAGGGGGCTGTGGCTGGCTACACCTTC
J gene: TRBJ2-5; V gene: TRBV24-1; clone size: NA; D gene: TRBD2; CDR3 protein: CATSDLAGEETQYF; CDR3 DNA: TGTGCCACCAGTGATTTAGCGGGGGAAGAGACCCAGTACTTC
J gene: TRBJ2-1; V gene: TRBV2; clone size: NA; D gene: NA; CDR3 protein: CASRALEDYNEQFF; CDR3 DNA: TGTGCCAGCAGGGCCCTAGAAGACTACAATGAGCAGTTCTTC
J gene: TRBJ2-7; V gene: TRBV4-1; clone size: NA; D gene: NA; CDR3 protein: CASSQGWYDGSYEQYF; CDR3 DNA: TGCGCCAGCAGCCAAGGCTGGTATGACGGTTCCTACGAGCAGTACTTC
J gene: TRBJ1-2; V gene: TRBV7-8; clone size: many; D gene: NA; CDR3 protein: CASSLGPMANYGYTF; CDR3 DNA: TGTGCCAGCAGCCTCGGACCTATGGCTAACTATGGCTACACCTTC
J gene: TRBJ2-3; V gene: TRBV10-3; clone size: NA; D gene: NA; CDR3 protein: CAIRGADTQYF; CDR3 DNA: TGTGCCATCAGGGGCGCAGATACGCAGTATTTT
J gene: TRBJ1-3; V gene: TRBV6-6; clone size: few; D gene: NA; CDR3 protein: CAAARGAGSGNTIYF; CDR3 DNA: TGTGCCGCTGCGCGGGGCGCCGGTTCTGGAAACACCATATATTTT
J gene: TRBJ2-1; V gene: TRBV4-3; clone size: NA; D gene: NA; CDR3 protein: CASSQDTGYYNEQFF; CDR3 DNA: TGCGCCAGCAGCCAGGACACAGGATACTACAATGAGCAGTTCTTC
J gene: TRBJ2-5; V gene: TRBV27; clone size: NA; D gene: NA; CDR3 protein: CASSFQTRMETQYF; CDR3 DNA: TGTGCCAGCAGTTTTCAGACTAGAATGGAGACCCAGTACTTC
J gene: TRBJ1-2; V gene: TRBV7-4; clone size: NA; D gene: NA; CDR3 protein: CASSSRHSYGYTF; CDR3 DNA: TGTGCCAGCAGCTCGAGACATTCCTATGGCTACACCTTC
J gene: TRBJ2-5; V gene: TRBV7-2; clone size: few; D gene: TRBD2; CDR3 protein: CASSLRPLGAGTHQETQYF; CDR3 DNA: TGTGCCAGCAGCTTAAGGCCGTTGGGAGCGGGGACTCATCAAGAGACCCAGTACTTC